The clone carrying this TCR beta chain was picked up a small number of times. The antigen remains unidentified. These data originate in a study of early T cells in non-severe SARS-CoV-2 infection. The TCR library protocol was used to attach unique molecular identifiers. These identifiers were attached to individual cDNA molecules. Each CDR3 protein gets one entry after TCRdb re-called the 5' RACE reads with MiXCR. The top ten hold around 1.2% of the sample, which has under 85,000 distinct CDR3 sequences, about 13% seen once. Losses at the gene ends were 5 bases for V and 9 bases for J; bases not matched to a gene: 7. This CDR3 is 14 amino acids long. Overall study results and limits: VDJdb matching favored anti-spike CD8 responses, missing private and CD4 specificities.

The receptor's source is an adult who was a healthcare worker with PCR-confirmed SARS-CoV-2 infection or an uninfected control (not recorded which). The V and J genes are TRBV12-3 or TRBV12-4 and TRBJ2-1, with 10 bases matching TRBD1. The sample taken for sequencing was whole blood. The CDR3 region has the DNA TGTGCCAGCAGTCCGACAGGGGGCAGGAGTGAGCAGTTCTTC. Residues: CASSPTGGRSEQFF.